Following are 19 T cell receptor beta chains from one sample sequenced in a study of T cells in women clearing cervical HPV infection. TCRdb's table, derived via immunoSEQ multiplex PCR, lists solely in-frame clones and lacks some. The sample data list approximately 52,000 clones. Input material: blood buffy coat. These receptors were collected from a woman aged 18-70 years with a cervical HPV16 infection that either progressed to CIN3+ or cleared (not recorded which).

For this clone: The read comes to an end 3 residues before the CDR3 does, leaving the germline J gene to fill in the end. V is TRBV7-2 and J is TRBJ2-3; a possible D gene is TRBD1 (5 bases). The CDR3 has 15 residues. CDR1 and CDR2 (germline): SGHTA, FQGNSA. With 5 bases removed from V and 3 bases from J, the gap between germline ends came to 15 bases. The chain's CDR3 is CASSGYTAGTDTQYF. The sequenced CDR3 bases are TGTGCCAGCAGCGGATATACTGCAGGGACAGATACG.

As concerns this clone: Read data end 3 residues before the CDR3 end; the end is taken from the germline J gene. The rearrangement joins TRBV7-8 to TRBJ1-2; 8 bases align to TRBD1. This CDR3 is 14 amino acids long. Germline assignment: CDR1 SGHVS and CDR2 FQNEAQ. The part of the CDR3 DNA that was read is TGTGCCAGCAGCTCTCTGACAGGGGCCGCCGGC. It yields the protein CASSSLTGAAG. The entire CDR3 reads CASSSLTGAAGYTF.

As regards this clone: The CDR3 end is not reached by the read, which stops 3 residues before it; the germline J gene fills it in. The chain recombines TRBV20-1 with TRBJ2-3; TRBD1 agrees at 7 bases. Germline trimming cut 6 bases from V and 2 bases from J; bases unmatched to any gene: 8. The CDR3 spans 14 residues. CDR1 is DFQATT and CDR2 is SNEGSKA in the germline V gene (reference sequence). CDR3 region: CSASKTGNTDTQYF. The part of the CDR3 DNA that was read is TGCAGTGCGTCTAAGACAGGGAACACAGATACG.

Concerning this clone itself: The read ends 3 residues shy of where the CDR3 ends; the end is completed using the germline J gene. The rearrangement uses TRBV30 and TRBJ1-5; no definite D call. Germline CDR1 is GTSNPN and CDR2 is SVGIG (reference sequence). The CDR3 has 14 amino acids. V lost 5 bases, J lost 0 bases, and 11 bases lay in between. The CDR3 loop reads CAWDRVYSNQPQHF. The covered CDR3 bases are TGTGCCTGGGACCGGGTCTATAGCAATCAGCCC.

On this clone itself: The CDR3 end lies 3 residues beyond the end of the read and is filled in from the germline J gene. The chain links TRBV9 to TRBJ2-1; 9 nucleotides agree with TRBD2. Germline V gene sequence: CDR1 SGDLS, CDR2 YYNGEE. Trimming cost V 0 bases and J 7 bases; bases outside gene matches: 8. This CDR3 spans 16 amino acids. CDR3 DNA (partial): TGTGCCAGCAGCGTAGATAGCGGACTAGCGCGAAATGAG. It specifies CASSVDSGLARNE. The complete CDR3 protein is CASSVDSGLARNEQFF.

Details on this clone: The observed sequence ends 3 residues before the CDR3 terminus, with the missing tail filled in from the germline J gene. The chain carries TRBV18 and TRBJ2-1; a possible D gene is TRBD1 (5 bases). Germline-derived CDR1 and CDR2 are KGHSH and LQKENI. The V end was cut by 1 base, the J end by 7 bases, with 5 bases between. This CDR3 has 12 amino acids. The part of the CDR3 DNA that was read is TGTGCCAGCTCACCACAGGGGAATGAG. It encodes CASSPQGNE. The entire CDR3 protein reads CASSPQGNEQFF.

The CDR3 DNA, read in part, is TGTGCCAGCAGCCACGGCAAGGGGTATTGGGAAGAGACC. Translating gives CASSHGKGYWEET. In full, the CDR3 is CASSHGKGYWEETQYF. The chain uses TRBV14 and TRBJ2-5, with D tentatively TRBD1 (5 bases). The read ends 3 residues shy of where the CDR3 ends; the end is completed using the germline J gene. Germline V gives CDR1 SGHDN, CDR2 FVKESK. The CDR3 totals 16 residues. Deletions cut 3 bases from V and 3 bases from J, with 17 bases between.

CDR3 residues: CASFTVNTEAFF. The CDR3 bases that were read are TGTGCCAGTTTTACGGTGAACACTGAA. The V and J genes are TRBV2 and TRBJ1-1, with unresolved D. The sequenced fragment ends 3 residues before the CDR3 boundary, so the rest is inferred from the germline J gene. Germline assignment: CDR1 SNHLY and CDR2 FYNNEI. This CDR3 contains 12 residues. The ends were cut back, 9 bases at V and 0 bases at J, with 8 bases in the middle.

A remark on this clone: The CDR3 end is not reached by the read, which stops 3 residues before it; the germline J gene fills it in. The chain joins TRBV6-2 or TRBV6-3 to TRBJ2-1; D not certain. CDR3 size: 13 residues. V was clipped by 0 bases and J by 7 bases, with 7 bases between them. The germline V gene has CDR1 MNHEY and CDR2 SVGEGT. The covered CDR3 bases are TGTGCCAGCAGTTACTCTCCCCCGAATGAG. Translation: CASSYSPPNE. The entire CDR3 sequence reads CASSYSPPNEQFF.

With respect to this clone: Read coverage stops 3 residues before the CDR3 terminus; the germline J gene supplies the remainder. This sequence joins TRBV7-6 and TRBJ2-3; D is uncertain. Germline CDR1 reads SGHVS; CDR2 reads FNYEAQ. CDR3 size: 14 residues. Trimming stripped 6 bases from V and 2 bases from J, with 12 bases between. The DNA read from the CDR3 is TGTGCCAGCAGGATAACGCCTAACACAGATACG. Translation: CASRITPNTDT. The complete CDR3 reads CASRITPNTDTQYF. Based on the CDR3 plus reference TRBV7-6 and TRBJ2-3, the full variable domain is GAGVSQSPRYKVTKRGQDVALRCDPISGHVSLYWYRQALGQGPEFLTYFNYEAQQDKSGLPNDRFSAERPEGSISTLTIQRTEQRDSAMYRCASRITPNTDTQYFGPGTRLTVL.

Of note for this clone: The read terminates 3 residues before the CDR3 end, so the remaining end is supplied by the germline J gene. The chain uses TRBV19 and TRBJ2-7; 9 nucleotides align to TRBD1. V dropped 5 bases and J dropped 3; count of bases not matched to a gene: 8. Per germline, CDR1 LNHDA and CDR2 SQIVND (reference sequence). CDR3 length: 15 residues. CDR3 bases read: TGTGCCAGTAGTGCCCGGACAGGGGCGAGCTACGAG. As protein: CASSARTGASYE. Given in full, the CDR3 is CASSARTGASYEQYF.

With regard to this clone: The read comes to an end 3 residues before the CDR3 does, leaving the germline J gene to fill in the end. The V and J genes are TRBV18 and TRBJ2-7; D unclear. This CDR3 has 13 residues. Germline V gene data show CDR1 as KGHSH and CDR2 as LQKENI. The V gene lost 6 bases and the J gene lost 5 bases, with 14 bases spanning the gap. The CDR3 loop reads CASSPVLSHEQYF. CDR3 DNA, as far as it was read: TGTGCCAGCTCCCCCGTTTTAAGCCACGAG.

Comments on this clone: Read data end 3 residues before the CDR3 end; the end is taken from the germline J gene. The genes are TRBV7-2 and TRBJ2-7; D might be TRBD1 (6 bases). The CDR3 length is 14 residues. V was pared by 5 bases and J by 2 bases, with 13 bases between. CDR1 is SGHTA and CDR2 is FQGNSA in the germline V gene. The CDR3 sequence is CASSLWTETYEQYF. The part of the CDR3 DNA that was read is TGTGCCAGCAGCCTATGGACAGAAACCTACGAG.

About this clone: The CDR3 end lies 3 residues beyond the end of the read and is filled in from the germline J gene. The rearrangement uses TRBV6-1 and TRBJ2-1; 8 bases align to TRBD1. The CDR3 contains 16 residues. Per the germline V gene, CDR1 is MNHNS and CDR2 is SASEGT. V shed 0 bases, J shed 4 bases, and the junction held 5 bases outside the gene matches. The DNA read from the CDR3 is TGTGCCAGCAGTGAAGCCGACAGGGGAGCTTACAATGAG. It yields the protein CASSEADRGAYNE. The CDR3 reads in full as CASSEADRGAYNEQFF.

Turning to this clone: Coverage ceases 3 residues before the CDR3 finishes, and the germline J gene fills in the end. The chain has TRBV11-2 and TRBJ2-7; D is perhaps TRBD2 (6 bases). Trimming pared 5 bases from V and 6 bases from J, leaving 17 bases between. This CDR3 has 14 residues. Germline lookup yields CDR1 SGHAT and CDR2 FQNNGV. The CDR3 sequence: CASSPFARGIEQYF. The part of the CDR3 DNA that was read is TGTGCCAGCAGCCCGTTCGCCCGGGGGATCGAG.

Remarks on this clone: The read terminates 3 residues ahead of where the CDR3 ends, so the germline J gene completes it. The chain is built from TRBV5-5 and TRBJ1-2; perhaps TRBD1 as D (6 bases). The CDR3 has 14 residues. Per germline, CDR1 SGHKS and CDR2 YYEKEE (reference sequence). The V end lost 0 bases, the J end lost 3 bases, and 9 bases lay between the germline ends. CDR3 DNA, as far as it was read: TGTGCCAGCAGCTTGGGGAACAGGGACTATGGC. It yields the protein CASSLGNRDYG. The entire CDR3 protein reads CASSLGNRDYGYTF.

CDR3 bases read: TGTGCCAGCAGTGATGTAGCGGGAGTGACAGATACG. As protein: CASSDVAGVTDT. The CDR3 reads in full as CASSDVAGVTDTQYF. This chain connects TRBV6-4 to TRBJ2-3; 9 bases match TRBD2. The CDR3 end lies 3 residues beyond the end of the read and is filled in from the germline J gene. The CDR3 sequence is 15 residues long. V lost 3 bases and J lost 3; bases outside the gene matches: 4. Germline V gene data show CDR1 as MRHNA and CDR2 as SNTAGT.

For this clone: The missing CDR3 end, 3 residues past where the read stops, is filled in from the germline J gene. This chain uses TRBV20-1 with TRBJ1-3; 9 bases fit TRBD1. The length of the CDR3 is 14 residues. Germline V lookup: CDR1 DFQATT, CDR2 SNEGSKA (reference sequence). Incomplete CDR3 DNA: TGCAGTGCTAGAGTCGGAGGGACAGGGCAGACC. Translated, it gives CSARVGGTGQT. The full CDR3 protein is CSARVGGTGQTIYF.

Regarding this clone: The sequence runs out 3 residues before the end of the CDR3; the remainder is reconstructed from the germline J gene. The V call is TRBV9, the J call TRBJ2-1; D remains unclear. From germline, CDR1 is SGDLS and CDR2 YYNGEE. V shed 2 bases and J shed 8 bases, with 14 bases lying between them. The length of the CDR3 is 14 residues. CDR3 protein: CASSVHLVSDEQFF. The DNA read from the CDR3 is TGTGCCAGCAGCGTTCATCTAGTATCCGATGAG.